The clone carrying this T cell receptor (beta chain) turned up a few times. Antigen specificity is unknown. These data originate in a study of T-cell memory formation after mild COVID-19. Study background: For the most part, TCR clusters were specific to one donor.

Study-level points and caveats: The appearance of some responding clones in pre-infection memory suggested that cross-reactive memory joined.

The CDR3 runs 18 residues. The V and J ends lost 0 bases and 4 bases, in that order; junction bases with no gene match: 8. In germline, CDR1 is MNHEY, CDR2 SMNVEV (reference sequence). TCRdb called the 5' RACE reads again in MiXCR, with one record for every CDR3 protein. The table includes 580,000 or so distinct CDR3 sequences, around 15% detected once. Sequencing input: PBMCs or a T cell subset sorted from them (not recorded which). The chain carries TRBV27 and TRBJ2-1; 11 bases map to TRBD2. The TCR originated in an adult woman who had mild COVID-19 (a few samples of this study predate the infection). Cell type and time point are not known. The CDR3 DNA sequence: TGTGCCAGCAGTTTATCTAGCGGGGGGGCCATTTCTTACAATGAGCAGTTCTTC. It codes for CASSLSSGGAISYNEQFF.